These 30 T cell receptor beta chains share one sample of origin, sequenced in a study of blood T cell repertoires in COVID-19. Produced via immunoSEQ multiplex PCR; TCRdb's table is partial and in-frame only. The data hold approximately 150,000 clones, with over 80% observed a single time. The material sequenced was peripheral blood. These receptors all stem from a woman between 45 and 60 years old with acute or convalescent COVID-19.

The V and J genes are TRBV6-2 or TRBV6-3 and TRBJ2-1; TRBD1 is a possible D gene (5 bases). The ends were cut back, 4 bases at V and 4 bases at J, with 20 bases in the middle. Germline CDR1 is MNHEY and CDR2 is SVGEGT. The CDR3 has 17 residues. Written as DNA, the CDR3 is TGTGCCAGCAGTTCCTACGACAGTATCCCCCGGTACAATGAGCAGTTCTTC. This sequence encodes CASSSYDSIPRYNEQFF.

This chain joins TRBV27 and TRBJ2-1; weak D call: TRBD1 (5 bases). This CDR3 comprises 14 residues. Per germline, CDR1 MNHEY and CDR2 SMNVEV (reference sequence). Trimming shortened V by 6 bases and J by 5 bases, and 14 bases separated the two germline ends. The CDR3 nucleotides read TGTGCCAGCAGAGAGACAGTTTCCCACAATGAGCAGTTCTTC. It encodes CASRETVSHNEQFF.

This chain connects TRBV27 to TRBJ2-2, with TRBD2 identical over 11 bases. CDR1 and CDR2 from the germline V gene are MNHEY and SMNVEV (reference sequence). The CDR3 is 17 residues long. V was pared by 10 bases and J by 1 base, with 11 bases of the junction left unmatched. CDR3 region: CATRTSGWERNTGELFF. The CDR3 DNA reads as TGTGCCACCAGGACTAGCGGGTGGGAAAGGAACACCGGGGAGCTGTTTTTT.

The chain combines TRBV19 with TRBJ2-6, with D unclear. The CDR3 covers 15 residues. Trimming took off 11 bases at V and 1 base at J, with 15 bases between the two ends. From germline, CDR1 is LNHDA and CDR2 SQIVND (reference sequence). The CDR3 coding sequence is TGTGCCTGCTCCACTGAATTTTCTGGGGCCAACGTCCTGACTTTC. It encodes CACSTEFSGANVLTF.

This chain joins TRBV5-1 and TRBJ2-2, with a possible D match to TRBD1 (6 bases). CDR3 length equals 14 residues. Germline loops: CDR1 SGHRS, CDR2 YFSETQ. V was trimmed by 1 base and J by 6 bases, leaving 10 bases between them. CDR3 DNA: TGCGCCAGCAGCTTGCCCACAGGGTCCGGGGAGCTGTTTTTT. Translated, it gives CASSLPTGSGELFF.

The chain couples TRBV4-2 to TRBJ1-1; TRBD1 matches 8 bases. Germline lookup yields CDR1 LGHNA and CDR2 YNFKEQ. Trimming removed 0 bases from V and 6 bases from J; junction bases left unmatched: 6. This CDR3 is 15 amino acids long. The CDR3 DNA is TGTGCCAGCAGCCAAGAATACGAGACAGGGGCTGAAGCTTTCTTT. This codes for CASSQEYETGAEAFF.

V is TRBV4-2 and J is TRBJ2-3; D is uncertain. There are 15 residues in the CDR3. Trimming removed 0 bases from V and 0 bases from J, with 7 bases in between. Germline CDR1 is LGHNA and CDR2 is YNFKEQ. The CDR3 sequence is CASSQDKTSTDTQYF. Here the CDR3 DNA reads TGTGCCAGCAGCCAAGACAAGACTAGCACAGATACGCAGTATTTT.

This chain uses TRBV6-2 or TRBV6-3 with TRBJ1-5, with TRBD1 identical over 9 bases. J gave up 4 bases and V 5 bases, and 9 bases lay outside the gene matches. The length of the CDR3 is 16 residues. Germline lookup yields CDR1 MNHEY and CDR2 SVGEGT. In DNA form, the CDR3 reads TGTGCCAGCAGTCGTCTTCTTGGGACAGGGAATCAGCCCCAGCATTTT. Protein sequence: CASSRLLGTGNQPQHF.

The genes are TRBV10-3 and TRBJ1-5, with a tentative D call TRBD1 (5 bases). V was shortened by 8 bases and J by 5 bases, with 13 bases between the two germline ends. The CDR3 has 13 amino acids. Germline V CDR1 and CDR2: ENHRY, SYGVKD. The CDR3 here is CAIAGGRDQPQHF. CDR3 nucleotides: TGTGCCATCGCCGGGGGGAGGGATCAGCCCCAGCATTTT.

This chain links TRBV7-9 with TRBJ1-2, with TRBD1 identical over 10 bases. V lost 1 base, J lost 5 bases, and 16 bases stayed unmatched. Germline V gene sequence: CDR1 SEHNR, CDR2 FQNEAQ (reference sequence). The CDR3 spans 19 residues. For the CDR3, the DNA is TGTGCCAGCAGCTTAGTAGGGGGTTCAGGGACAGGGGAGAGGTATGGCTACACCTTC. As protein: CASSLVGGSGTGERYGYTF.

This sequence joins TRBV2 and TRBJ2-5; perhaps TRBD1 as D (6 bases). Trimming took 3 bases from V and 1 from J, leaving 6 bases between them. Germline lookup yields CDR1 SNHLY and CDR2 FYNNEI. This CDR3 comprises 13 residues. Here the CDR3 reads CASSEDSQETQYF. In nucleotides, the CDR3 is TGTGCCAGCAGTGAGGACAGCCAAGAGACCCAGTACTTC.

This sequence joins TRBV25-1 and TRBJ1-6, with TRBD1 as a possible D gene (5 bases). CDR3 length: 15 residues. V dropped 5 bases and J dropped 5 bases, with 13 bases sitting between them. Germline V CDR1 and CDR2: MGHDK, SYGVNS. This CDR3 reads CASSQRQRDNSPLHF. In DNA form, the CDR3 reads TGTGCCAGCAGTCAACGACAGCGCGATAATTCACCCCTCCACTTT.

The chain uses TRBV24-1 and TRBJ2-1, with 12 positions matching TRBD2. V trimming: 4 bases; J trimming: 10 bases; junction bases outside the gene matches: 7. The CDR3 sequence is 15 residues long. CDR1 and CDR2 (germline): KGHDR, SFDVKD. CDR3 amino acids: CATSDPSGGAEEQFF. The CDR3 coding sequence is TGTGCCACCAGTGACCCTAGCGGGGGGGCGGAAGAGCAGTTCTTC.

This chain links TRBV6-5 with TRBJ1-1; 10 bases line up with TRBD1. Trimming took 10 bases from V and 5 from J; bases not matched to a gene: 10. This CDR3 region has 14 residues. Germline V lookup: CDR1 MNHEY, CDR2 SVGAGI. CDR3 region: CATSLTGGRTEAFF. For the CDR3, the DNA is TGTGCCACTTCTTTGACAGGGGGCCGAACTGAAGCTTTCTTT.

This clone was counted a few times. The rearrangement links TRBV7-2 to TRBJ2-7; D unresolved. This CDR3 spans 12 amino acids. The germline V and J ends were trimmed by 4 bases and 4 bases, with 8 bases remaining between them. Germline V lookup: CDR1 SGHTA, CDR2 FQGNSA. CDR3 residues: CASSSLGYEQYF. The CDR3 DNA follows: TGTGCCAGCAGCTCCCTAGGATACGAGCAGTACTTC.

The CDR3 DNA follows: TGCAGCGTTGACCTCCGCTTAGAGGGCACTGAAGCTTTCTTT. It translates to CSVDLRLEGTEAFF. The chain links TRBV29-1 to TRBJ1-1; D uncertain. CDR3 size: 14 residues. Trimming cost V 3 bases and J 4 bases, with 15 bases left between them. Germline loops: CDR1 SQVTM, CDR2 ANQGSEA.

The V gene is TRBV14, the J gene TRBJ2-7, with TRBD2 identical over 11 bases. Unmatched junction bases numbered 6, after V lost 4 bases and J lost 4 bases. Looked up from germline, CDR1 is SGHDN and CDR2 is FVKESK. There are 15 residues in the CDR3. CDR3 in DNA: TGTGCCAGCAGCCCCTTTAGCGGGAGGGAATACGAGCAGTACTTC. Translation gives CASSPFSGREYEQYF. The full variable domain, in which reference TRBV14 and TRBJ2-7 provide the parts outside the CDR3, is EAGVTQFPSHSVIEKGQTVTLRCDPISGHDNLYWYRRVMGKEIKFLLHFVKESKQDESGMPNNRFLAERTGGTYSTLKVQPAELEDSGVYFCASSPFSGREYEQYFGPGTRLTVT.

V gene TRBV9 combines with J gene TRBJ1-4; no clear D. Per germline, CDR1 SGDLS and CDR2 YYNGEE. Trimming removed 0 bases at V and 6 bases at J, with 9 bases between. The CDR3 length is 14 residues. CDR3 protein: CASSVGGRDEKLFF. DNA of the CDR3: TGTGCCAGCAGCGTAGGAGGCCGGGATGAAAAACTGTTTTTT.

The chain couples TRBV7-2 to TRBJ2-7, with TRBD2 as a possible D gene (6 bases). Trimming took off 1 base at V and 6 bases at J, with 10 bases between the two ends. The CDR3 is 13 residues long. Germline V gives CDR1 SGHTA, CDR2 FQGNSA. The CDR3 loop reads CASSLVLGGEQYF. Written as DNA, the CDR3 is TGTGCCAGCAGCTTAGTTCTGGGAGGCGAGCAGTACTTC.

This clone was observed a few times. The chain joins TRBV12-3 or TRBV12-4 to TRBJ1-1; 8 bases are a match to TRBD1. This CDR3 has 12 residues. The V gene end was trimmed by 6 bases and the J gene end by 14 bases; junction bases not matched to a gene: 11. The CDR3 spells CASSTGTGGRFF. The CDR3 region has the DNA TGTGCCAGCAGCACAGGGACAGGAGGACGCTTCTTT.

The CDR3 sequence is CASSKTGVGQPQHF. The CDR3 DNA reads TGTGCCAGCTCGAAAACAGGGGTCGGTCAGCCCCAGCATTTT. The V call is TRBV18, the J call TRBJ1-5; 7 bases line up with TRBD1. This CDR3 spans 14 amino acids. CDR1 is KGHSH and CDR2 is LQKENI in the germline V gene. V lost 6 bases, J lost 6 bases, and 8 bases stayed unmatched.

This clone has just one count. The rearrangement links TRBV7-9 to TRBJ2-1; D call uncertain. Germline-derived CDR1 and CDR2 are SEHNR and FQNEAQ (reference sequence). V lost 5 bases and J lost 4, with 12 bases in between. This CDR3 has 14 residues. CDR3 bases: TGTGCCAGCAGCCAACTACACAAATACAATGAGCAGTTCTTC. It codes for CASSQLHKYNEQFF. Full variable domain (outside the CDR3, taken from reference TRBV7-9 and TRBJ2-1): DTGVSQNPRHKITKRGQNVTFRCDPISEHNRLYWYRQTLGQGPEFLTYFQNEAQLEKSRLLSDRFSAERPKGSFSTLEIQRTEQGDSAMYLCASSQLHKYNEQFFGPGTRLTVL.

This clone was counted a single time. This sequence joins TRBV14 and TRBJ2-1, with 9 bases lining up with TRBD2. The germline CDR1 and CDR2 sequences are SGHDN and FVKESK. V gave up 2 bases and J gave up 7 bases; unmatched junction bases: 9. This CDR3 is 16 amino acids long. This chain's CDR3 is CASSQTGPSGVNEQFF. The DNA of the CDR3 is TGTGCCAGCAGCCAAACGGGACCTAGCGGGGTTAATGAGCAGTTCTTC.

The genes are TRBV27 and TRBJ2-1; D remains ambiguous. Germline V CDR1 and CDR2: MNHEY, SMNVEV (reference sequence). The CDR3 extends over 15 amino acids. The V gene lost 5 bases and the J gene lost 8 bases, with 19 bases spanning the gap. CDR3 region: CASSQRLLVVDEQFF. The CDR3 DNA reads TGTGCCAGCAGTCAGAGGCTCTTAGTTGTCGATGAGCAGTTCTTC.

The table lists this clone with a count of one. The CDR3 here is CAWSSGGHGDTQYF. CDR3 DNA sequence: TGTGCCTGGTCCAGCGGGGGGCATGGAGATACGCAGTATTTT. The chain uses TRBV30 and TRBJ2-3, with 9 positions matching TRBD2. The J segment lost 5 bases and the V segment lost 5 bases, leaving 8 bases of the junction unmatched. Germline CDR1 GTSNPN, CDR2 SVGIG (reference sequence). This CDR3 is 14 amino acids long.

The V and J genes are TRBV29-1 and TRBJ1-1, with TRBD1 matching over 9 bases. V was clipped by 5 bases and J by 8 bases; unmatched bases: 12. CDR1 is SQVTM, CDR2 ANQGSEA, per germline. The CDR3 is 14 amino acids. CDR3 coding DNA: TGCAGCGTTCTACCCGGGACAGGGCAGCAAGAAGCTTTCTTT. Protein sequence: CSVLPGTGQQEAFF.

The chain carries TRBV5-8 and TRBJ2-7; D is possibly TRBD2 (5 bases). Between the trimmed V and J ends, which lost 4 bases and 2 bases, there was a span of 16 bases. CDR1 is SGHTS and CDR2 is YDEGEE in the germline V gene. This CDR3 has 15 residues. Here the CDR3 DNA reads TGTGCCAGCAGCCCGGTCGGAGGAAGTCCCTACGAGCAGTACTTC. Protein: CASSPVGGSPYEQYF.

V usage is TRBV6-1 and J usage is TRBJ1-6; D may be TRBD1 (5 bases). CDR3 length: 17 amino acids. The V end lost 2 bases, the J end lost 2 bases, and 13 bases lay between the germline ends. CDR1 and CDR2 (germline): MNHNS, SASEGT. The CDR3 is CASSERGNVAYNSPLHF. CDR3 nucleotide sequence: TGTGCCAGCAGTGAACGGGGGAATGTGGCCTATAATTCACCCCTCCACTTT.

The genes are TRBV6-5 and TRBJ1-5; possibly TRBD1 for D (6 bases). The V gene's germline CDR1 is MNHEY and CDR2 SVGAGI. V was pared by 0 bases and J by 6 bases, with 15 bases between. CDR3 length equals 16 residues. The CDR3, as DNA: TGTGCCAGCAGTTACTCGGCCAACAGGGATGGTCAGCCCCAGCATTTT. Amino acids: CASSYSANRDGQPQHF.

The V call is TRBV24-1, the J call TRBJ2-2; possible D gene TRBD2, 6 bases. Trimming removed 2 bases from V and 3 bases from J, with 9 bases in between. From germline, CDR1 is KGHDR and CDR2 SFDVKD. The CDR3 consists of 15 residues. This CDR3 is CATSDSGGYTGELFF. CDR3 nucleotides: TGTGCCACCAGTGATTCAGGAGGGTACACCGGGGAGCTGTTTTTT.